This entry concerns a single T cell receptor beta chain. The study drew participants aged about 18 to 89 years from some 24 US areas. Clinical history reported by participants formed the basis on which cohorts were assigned. Method: immunoSEQ multiplex PCR; TCRdb's copy keeps in-frame clones and lacks some. The sample yields about 340,000 clones, 80% to 90% seen once. The data were obtained in a study of blood T cell repertoires in COVID-19. The TCR was taken from a woman in her forties with acute COVID-19. Input material: PBMCs or T cells enriched from blood (not recorded which).

The CDR3 here is CASSSQGYGYTF. DNA for the CDR3: TGTGCCAGCAGTTCACAGGGCTATGGCTACACCTTC. The chain uses TRBV12-3 or TRBV12-4 and TRBJ1-2; TRBD1 might be the D (6 bases). CDR3 length: 12 amino acids. Trimming pared 4 bases from V and 4 bases from J, leaving 7 bases between.